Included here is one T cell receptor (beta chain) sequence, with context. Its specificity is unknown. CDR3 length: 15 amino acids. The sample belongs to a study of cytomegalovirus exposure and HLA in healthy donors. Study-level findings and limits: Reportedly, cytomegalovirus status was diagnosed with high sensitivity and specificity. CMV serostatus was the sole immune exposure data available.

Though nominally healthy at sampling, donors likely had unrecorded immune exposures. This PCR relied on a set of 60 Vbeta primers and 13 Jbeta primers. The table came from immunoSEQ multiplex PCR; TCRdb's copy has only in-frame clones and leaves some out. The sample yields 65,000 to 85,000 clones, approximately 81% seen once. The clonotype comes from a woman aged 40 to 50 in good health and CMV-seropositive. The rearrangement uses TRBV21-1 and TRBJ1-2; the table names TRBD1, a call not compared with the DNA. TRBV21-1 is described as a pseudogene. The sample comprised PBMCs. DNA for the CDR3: TGTGCCAGCAGCAAAATCCCCGAGACAGCCTATGGCTACACCTTC. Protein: CASSKIPETAYGYTF.